This entry describes one TCR beta chain. Its specificity is not known. The source of the sample is a study of response to subunit inactivated influenza vaccine. Findings and caveats of the study: That few new T cells are recruited by each seasonal influenza vaccination was the authors' suggestion.

TCRdb reprocessed the RT-PCR reads via MiXCR and lists one record per CDR3 protein. The sample has roughly 650,000 distinct CDR3 sequences, 15% to 19% seen once. CDR1 and CDR2 (germline): LGHNA, YNFKEQ. J was trimmed by 1 base and V by 1 base; bases with no gene match: 5. The CDR3 covers 16 residues. The sample was PBMCs from blood, taken 12 days after vaccination. This TCR derives from a man aged 50 to 60 who received an inactivated influenza vaccine. This sequence joins TRBV4-2 and TRBJ2-7; 9 nucleotides align to TRBD1. CDR3 loop: CASSQGLDRGSYEQYF. CDR3 nucleotides: TGTGCCAGCAGCCAAGGGTTGGACAGGGGTTCCTACGAGCAGTACTTC.